This entry lists 15 T cell receptor beta chains sequenced from one sample in a study of cytomegalovirus exposure and HLA in healthy donors. The primer mix had 60 Vbeta and 13 Jbeta primers. Generated by immunoSEQ multiplex PCR, the TCRdb table keeps only in-frame clones and is missing some. Counted here are roughly 120,000 clones, around 79% occurring once; the ten biggest clones make up less than 4.5%. Material: PBMCs. The receptors come from a woman aged 40 to 49 in good health and CMV-seronegative.

This chain connects TRBV10-1 to TRBJ1-2; D is possibly TRBD1 (6 bases). Germline values: CDR1 WNHNN, CDR2 SYGVQD (reference sequence). This CDR3 contains 21 residues. Trimming pared 9 bases from V and 0 bases from J, leaving 35 bases between. In DNA form, the CDR3 reads TGCGCCAGAGGGAGCTCCGGGGGGCAGGTTTTCAAGGGGGTAGCTAACTATGGCTACACCTTC. Its protein is CARGSSGGQVFKGVANYGYTF.

J is TRBJ1-2 and V is TRBV6-5; 7 bases are shared with TRBD1. The trim removed 5 bases at V and 8 bases at J, leaving 8 bases unmatched. Germline CDR1 MNHEY, CDR2 SVGAGI. CDR3 length: 13 residues. CDR3 residues: CASSLDRVEGYTF. The CDR3 DNA follows: TGTGCCAGCAGTCTTGACAGGGTGGAAGGCTACACCTTC.

The rearrangement links TRBV28 to TRBJ1-4, with 9 bases fitting TRBD1. Germline V gene lookup returns CDR1 MDHEN and CDR2 SYDVKM. There are 15 residues in the CDR3. With V trimmed by 5 bases and J by 4 bases, 5 bases remained unmatched. The DNA of the CDR3 is TGTGCCAGCAGTCCCACAGGGGGCAATAATGAAAAACTGTTTTTT. Translating it yields CASSPTGGNNEKLFF.

This clone was recorded a few times. The V call is TRBV2, the J call TRBJ1-2; the D gene is possibly TRBD1 (6 bases). This CDR3 spans 14 amino acids. Germline V CDR1 and CDR2: SNHLY, FYNNEI. V dropped 5 bases and J dropped 8 bases, with 18 bases sitting between them. CDR3 region: CASSQTRGGRGYTF. The CDR3 nucleotides are TGTGCCAGCAGTCAGACCAGGGGCGGAAGAGGCTACACCTTC.

The rearrangement uses TRBV19 and TRBJ2-1; 14 bases are a match to TRBD2. Germline loops: CDR1 LNHDA, CDR2 SQIVND (reference sequence). J gave up 6 bases and V 6 bases, and 7 bases lay outside the gene matches. This CDR3 region has 16 residues. The CDR3 DNA sequence: TGTGCCAGTAGCAAAGTCGGGACTAGCGGGAGCAATGAGCAGTTCTTC. This gives the protein CASSKVGTSGSNEQFF.

The chain employs TRBV25-1 and TRBJ1-2; no reliable D call. Germline lookup yields CDR1 MGHDK and CDR2 SYGVNS. The CDR3 contains 13 residues. The V and J ends lost 6 bases and 4 bases respectively, with 12 bases between them. CDR3 region: CASSPEWAYGYTF. In DNA form, the CDR3 reads TGTGCCAGCAGCCCCGAATGGGCCTATGGCTACACCTTC.

The chain recombines TRBV13 with TRBJ1-2; 10 bases agree with TRBD1. The CDR3 loop spans 14 amino acids. V lost 5 bases and J lost 4; bases outside the gene matches: 4. Germline CDR1 reads PRHDT; CDR2 reads FYEKMQ (reference sequence). The CDR3: CASSPRDRGYGYTF. As DNA, the CDR3 is TGTGCCAGCAGCCCCCGGGACAGGGGCTATGGCTACACCTTC. Full variable domain (remainder filled in from reference TRBV13 and TRBJ1-2): AAGVIQSPRHLIKEKRETATLKCYPIPRHDTVYWYQQGPGQDPQFLISFYEKMQSDKGSIPDRFSAQQFSDYHSELNMSSLELGDSALYFCASSPRDRGYGYTFGSGTRLTVV.

On this clone itself: Distinct nucleotide sequences in the sample also encode this CDR3. The chain has TRBV5-1 and TRBJ2-3; 8 bases fit TRBD1. Germline V gene sequence: CDR1 SGHRS, CDR2 YFSETQ. This CDR3 region has 15 residues. The V gene end was trimmed by 3 bases and the J gene end by 1 base; junction bases not matched to a gene: 4. CDR3 coding DNA: TGCGCCAGCAGCTCCGGACAGGGAGGCACAGATACGCAGTATTTT. As protein: CASSSGQGGTDTQYF.

The chain uses TRBV19 and TRBJ2-2; 7 nucleotides match TRBD1. The germline V gene encodes CDR1 LNHDA and CDR2 SQIVND (reference sequence). Losses at the gene ends were 6 bases for V and 6 bases for J; bases not matched to a gene: 10. The CDR3 is 15 residues long. The CDR3 region is CASRSRGQGAGELFF. The CDR3 DNA reads TGTGCCAGTAGATCAAGGGGGCAGGGGGCCGGGGAGCTGTTTTTT.

The chain links TRBV5-4 to TRBJ2-5; 7 nucleotides align to TRBD1. CDR1 is SGHNT, CDR2 YYREEE, per germline (reference sequence). The V gene end was trimmed by 1 base and the J gene end by 5 bases; junction bases not matched to a gene: 5. The CDR3 extends over 14 amino acids. CDR3 nucleotide sequence: TGTGCCAGCAGCTTGCGACAGGGCCCGGAGACCCAGTACTTC. Its protein product is CASSLRQGPETQYF.

This chain uses TRBV19 with TRBJ1-1, with no clear D. V dropped 0 bases and J dropped 2 bases, with 10 bases sitting between them. CDR1 is LNHDA and CDR2 is SQIVND in the germline V gene (reference sequence). This CDR3 spans 15 amino acids. The CDR3 sequence: CASSIDAMSNTEAFF. The CDR3 nucleotides read TGTGCCAGTAGTATAGATGCGATGAGTAACACTGAAGCTTTCTTT.

This chain uses TRBV11-1 with TRBJ2-7; 9 positions agree with TRBD1. Germline V lookup: CDR1 SGHAT, CDR2 FQDESV (reference sequence). CDR3 length equals 17 residues. V shed 2 bases, J shed 0 bases, and the junction held 8 bases outside the gene matches. CDR3 amino acids: CASSLPKQGASSYEQYF. The CDR3 DNA reads as TGTGCCAGCAGCTTACCTAAACAGGGGGCAAGCTCCTACGAGCAGTACTTC. Full variable domain (outside the CDR3, taken from reference TRBV11-1 and TRBJ2-7): EAEVAQSPRYKITEKSQAVAFWCDPISGHATLYWYRQILGQGPELLVQFQDESVVDDSQLPKDRFSAERLKGVDSTLKIQPAELGDSAMYLCASSLPKQGASSYEQYFGPGTRLTVT.

This clone has more than one count but fewer than ten. The V gene is TRBV7-2, the J gene TRBJ1-3; 7 nucleotides agree with TRBD1. Trimming at V came to 5 bases and at J to 2 bases, leaving 18 bases not matched to a gene. The CDR3 runs to 19 residues. CDR1 SGHTA and CDR2 FQGNSA come from the germline V gene. The CDR3 nucleotides read TGTGCCAGCAGCCGATCTGCGACTCCGACTGACAGGGCTGGAAACACCATATATTTT. Translating it yields CASSRSATPTDRAGNTIYF.

V usage is TRBV7-9 and J usage is TRBJ1-2; D not certain. CDR3 size: 17 residues. V lost 1 base to trimming and J lost 1 base, with 16 bases between them. Germline V gives CDR1 SEHNR, CDR2 FQNEAQ (reference sequence). The CDR3 is CASSLDPREGYNYGYTF. DNA for the CDR3: TGTGCCAGCAGCTTAGATCCTCGAGAGGGCTATAACTATGGCTACACCTTC.

The gene calls are TRBV11-2 and TRBJ2-5; TRBD2 matches 13 bases. Germline V gene lookup returns CDR1 SGHAT and CDR2 FQNNGV. This CDR3 is 14 amino acids long. After removal of 3 bases from V and 5 bases from J, the junction contained 0 bases not matched to a gene. The CDR3 spells CASSLTSGRETQYF. The CDR3 nucleotides are TGTGCCAGCAGCTTGACTAGCGGGAGGGAGACCCAGTACTTC.